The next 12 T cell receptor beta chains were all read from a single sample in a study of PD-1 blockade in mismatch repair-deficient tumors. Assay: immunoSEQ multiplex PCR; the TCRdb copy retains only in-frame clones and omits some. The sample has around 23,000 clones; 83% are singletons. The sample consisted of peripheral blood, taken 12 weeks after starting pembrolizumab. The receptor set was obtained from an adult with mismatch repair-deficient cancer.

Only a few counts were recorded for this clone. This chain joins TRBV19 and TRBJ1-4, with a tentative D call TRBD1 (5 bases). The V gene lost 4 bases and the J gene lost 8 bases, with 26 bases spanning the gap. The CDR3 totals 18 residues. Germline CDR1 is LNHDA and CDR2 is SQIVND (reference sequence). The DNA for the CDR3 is TGTGCCAGTAGTACCACTGGTGGGACCTATACCAGGAACGAAAAACTGTTTTTT. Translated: CASSTTGGTYTRNEKLFF.

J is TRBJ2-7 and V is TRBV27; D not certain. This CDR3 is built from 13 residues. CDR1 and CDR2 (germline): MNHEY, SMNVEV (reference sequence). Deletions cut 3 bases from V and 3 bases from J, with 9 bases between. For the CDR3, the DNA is TGTGCCAGCAGTTTGGGCCGATACTACGAGCAGTACTTC. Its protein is CASSLGRYYEQYF.

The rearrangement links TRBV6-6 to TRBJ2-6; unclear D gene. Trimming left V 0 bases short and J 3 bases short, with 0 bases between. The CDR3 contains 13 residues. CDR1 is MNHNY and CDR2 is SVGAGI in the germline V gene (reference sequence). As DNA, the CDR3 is TGTGCCAGCAGTTACTCTGGGGCCAACGTCCTGACTTTC. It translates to CASSYSGANVLTF.

CDR3: CASTHFANTGELFF. The DNA for the CDR3 is TGTGCCAGCACACACTTCGCGAACACCGGGGAGCTGTTTTTT. This chain joins TRBV27 and TRBJ2-2, with D unresolved. Germline CDR1 reads MNHEY; CDR2 reads SMNVEV (reference sequence). V was trimmed by 7 bases and J by 0 bases, leaving 9 bases between them. The CDR3 runs to 14 residues.

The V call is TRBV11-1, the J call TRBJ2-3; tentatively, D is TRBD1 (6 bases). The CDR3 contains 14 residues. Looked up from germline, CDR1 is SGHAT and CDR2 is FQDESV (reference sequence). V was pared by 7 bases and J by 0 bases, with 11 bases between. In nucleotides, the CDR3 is TGTGCCAGCACCAGGACAGTAAGCACAGATACGCAGTATTTT. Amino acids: CASTRTVSTDTQYF.

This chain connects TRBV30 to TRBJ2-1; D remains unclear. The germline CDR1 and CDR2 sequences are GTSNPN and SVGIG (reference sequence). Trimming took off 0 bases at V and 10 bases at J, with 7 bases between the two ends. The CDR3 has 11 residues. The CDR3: CAWSVSREQFF. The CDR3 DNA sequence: TGTGCCTGGAGTGTTTCCAGGGAGCAGTTCTTC.

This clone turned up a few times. For the CDR3, the DNA is TGTGCCAGCAGTGGACTAGCGCCTAGCACAGATACGCAGTATTTT. This sequence encodes CASSGLAPSTDTQYF. V is TRBV25-1 and J is TRBJ2-3, with 8 bases aligning to TRBD2. With 4 bases clipped from V and 0 bases from J, the junction kept 3 bases outside the gene matches. This CDR3 has 15 amino acids. Germline V gives CDR1 MGHDK, CDR2 SYGVNS.

The DNA for the CDR3 is TGTGCCAGCAGCCCTCGTCTAGCCCGCTACGAGCAGTACTTC. Translated, it gives CASSPRLARYEQYF. The chain uses TRBV11-3 and TRBJ2-7, with D possibly being TRBD2 (5 bases). CDR1 SGHNT and CDR2 YENEEA come from the germline V gene. The CDR3 contains 14 residues. V lost 5 bases to trimming and J lost 3 bases, with 14 bases between them.

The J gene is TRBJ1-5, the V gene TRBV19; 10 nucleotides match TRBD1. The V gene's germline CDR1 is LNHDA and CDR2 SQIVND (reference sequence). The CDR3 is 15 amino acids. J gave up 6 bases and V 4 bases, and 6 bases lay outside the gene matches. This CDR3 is CASSRDRGGFQPQHF. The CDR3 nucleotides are TGTGCCAGTAGTAGGGACAGGGGAGGTTTTCAGCCCCAGCATTTT.

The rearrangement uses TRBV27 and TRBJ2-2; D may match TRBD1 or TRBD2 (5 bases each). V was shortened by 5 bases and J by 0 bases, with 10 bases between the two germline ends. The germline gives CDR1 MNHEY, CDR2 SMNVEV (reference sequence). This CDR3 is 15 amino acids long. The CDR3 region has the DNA TGTGCCAGCAGTCACGGGACGGCGAACACCGGGGAGCTGTTTTTT. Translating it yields CASSHGTANTGELFF.

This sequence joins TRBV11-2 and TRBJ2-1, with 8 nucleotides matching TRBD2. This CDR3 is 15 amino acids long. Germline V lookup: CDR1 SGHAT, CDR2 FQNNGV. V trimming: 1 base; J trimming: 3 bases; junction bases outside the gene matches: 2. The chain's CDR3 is CASSLGTSGYNEQFF. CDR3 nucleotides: TGTGCCAGCAGCTTAGGAACTAGCGGCTACAATGAGCAGTTCTTC.

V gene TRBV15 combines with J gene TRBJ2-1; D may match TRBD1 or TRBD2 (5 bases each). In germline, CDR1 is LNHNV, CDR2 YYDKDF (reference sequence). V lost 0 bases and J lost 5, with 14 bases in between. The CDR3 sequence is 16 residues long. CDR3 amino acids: CATSRDKWDHDNEQFF. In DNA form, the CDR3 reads TGTGCCACCAGCAGAGATAAATGGGACCACGACAATGAGCAGTTCTTC.